One and the same sample provided the 5 T cell receptor beta chains below, sequenced in a study of cytomegalovirus exposure and HLA in healthy donors. This table comes from immunoSEQ multiplex PCR, and its TCRdb copy is limited to in-frame clones, with some not included. This table holds roughly 65,000 clones, around 96% found once. The sample consisted of PBMCs. These receptors were taken from a young man in good health and CMV-seropositive.

The CDR3: CASRKIAGDVYEQYF. The CDR3 DNA follows: TGTGCCAGCAGAAAAATAGCGGGAGACGTCTACGAGCAGTACTTC. The chain carries TRBV6-1 and TRBJ2-7; TRBD2 matches at 9 bases. J gave up 3 bases and V 6 bases, and 9 bases lay outside the gene matches. This CDR3 region has 15 residues. Looked up from germline, CDR1 is MNHNS and CDR2 is SASEGT.

The CDR3: CASSGTGTSGKSYNEQFF. The CDR3 region has the DNA TGTGCCAGCAGTGGAACCGGGACTAGCGGGAAATCCTACAATGAGCAGTTCTTC. The chain recombines TRBV6-1 with TRBJ2-1; TRBD2 aligns across 13 bases. The CDR3 runs 18 residues. After removal of 4 bases from V and 1 base from J, the junction contained 7 bases not matched to a gene. CDR1 is MNHNS, CDR2 SASEGT, per germline.

V is TRBV12-5 and J is TRBJ2-1, with D possibly TRBD2 on 5 matching bases. The V gene's germline CDR1 is LGHNT and CDR2 FRNRAP. This CDR3 has 18 residues. V was trimmed by 1 base and J by 2 bases, leaving 18 bases between them. CDR3 bases: TGTGCTAGTGGTTTGGCCTCGCGGACTGATATGACCTACAATGAGCAGTTCTTC. Amino acid sequence: CASGLASRTDMTYNEQFF.

This chain joins TRBV5-4 and TRBJ1-4; 8 nucleotides align to TRBD1. There are 16 residues in the CDR3. CDR1 and CDR2 from the germline V gene are SGHNT and YYREEE (reference sequence). The trim removed 0 bases at V and 3 bases at J, leaving 4 bases unmatched. The CDR3 sequence: CASSLDRGMANEKLFF. The CDR3 nucleotides are TGTGCCAGCAGCTTGGACAGGGGGATGGCTAATGAAAAACTGTTTTTT.

The genes are TRBV11-3 and TRBJ2-5, with a weak D call TRBD1 (6 bases). This CDR3 has 15 amino acids. From germline, CDR1 is SGHNT and CDR2 YENEEA. Trimming pared 0 bases from V and 1 base from J, leaving 9 bases between. The CDR3 loop reads CASSLDTGSQETQYF. The CDR3 bases are TGTGCCAGCAGCTTAGATACAGGGAGCCAAGAGACCCAGTACTTC. The variable domain in full, completed from reference TRBV11-3 and TRBJ2-5, reads EAGVVQSPRYKIIEKKQPVAFWCNPISGHNTLYWYLQNLGQGPELLIRYENEEAVDDSQLPKDRFSAERLKGVDSTLKIQPAELGDSAVYLCASSLDTGSQETQYFGPGTRLLVL.